This T cell receptor beta chain comes out of a study of blood T cell repertoires in COVID-19. About the study: Researchers got acute and convalescent COVID-19 samples from the United States, Italy and Spain. Sample material is recorded as cDNA or gDNA derived from T cells, B-cell-depleted T cells, or PBMCs.

Germline V CDR1 and CDR2: SGHAT, FQNNGV. Trimming cost V 3 bases and J 4 bases; bases outside gene matches: 5. The length of the CDR3 is 14 residues. In the original workflow: Amplification of reference gene primers was used by the study to estimate nucleated cell counts. Profiled with immunoSEQ multiplex PCR; TCRdb holds only in-frame clones, not every one. V, J and clone size are those of that table, while D and trimming were read from the DNA. The data show 200,000 to 300,000 clones, approximately 91% seen once. Input material: peripheral blood. This chain uses TRBV11-2 with TRBJ2-7; 8 nucleotides match TRBD1. This TCR was sampled from a human donor in a cohort sampled during active COVID-19. The chain's CDR3 is CASSFDRGGYEQYF. In DNA form, the CDR3 reads TGTGCCAGCAGCTTTGACAGGGGTGGGTACGAGCAGTACTTC. Using reference TRBV11-2 and TRBJ2-7 for the parts outside the CDR3, the full variable domain is EAGVAQSPRYKIIEKRQSVAFWCNPISGHATLYWYQQILGQGPKLLIQFQNNGVVDDSQLPKDRFSAERLKGVDSTLKIQPAKLEDSAVYLCASSFDRGGYEQYFGPGTRLTVT.